These 15 T cell receptor beta chains came from one sample sequenced in a study of blood T cells in healthy people across ages. The use of a sample-barcoded 5' primer and a J-beta primer mix characterized a second PCR of roughly 7 to 12 cycles. TCRdb re-called the 5' RACE reads with MiXCR, one entry per CDR3 protein. The repertoire includes about 1.5 million distinct CDR3 sequences, approximately 42% of them detected once, and 4% sits in the top ten. Sample: blood. These receptors all come from a woman younger than 35 in good health.

This clonotype was observed many times. The chain employs TRBV29-1 and TRBJ1-2; D not resolved. Trimming pared 4 bases from V and 2 bases from J, leaving 5 bases between. The CDR3 extends over 11 amino acids. Germline V lookup: CDR1 SQVTM, CDR2 ANQGSEA. CDR3 residues: CSVGQNYGYTF. CDR3 in DNA: TGCAGCGTTGGGCAGAACTATGGCTACACCTTC.

The CDR3 here is CASSLLAGGRGPDTQYF. CDR3 nucleotides: TGTGCCAGCAGTTTACTAGCGGGGGGGCGGGGGCCAGATACGCAGTATTTT. The chain joins TRBV27 to TRBJ2-3; 12 bases match TRBD2. The CDR3 totals 17 residues. Germline CDR1 is MNHEY and CDR2 is SMNVEV (reference sequence). V shed 2 bases, J shed 4 bases, and the junction held 7 bases outside the gene matches.

This clonotype turned up a few times. The chain combines TRBV28 with TRBJ1-1, with D possibly TRBD1 on 5 matching bases. Trimming cost V 0 bases and J 7 bases, with 9 bases left between them. CDR3 length: 13 residues. In germline, CDR1 is MDHEN, CDR2 SYDVKM. The CDR3 nucleotides read TGTGCCAGCAGTTTATGGGGCACAGGTGAAGCTTTCTTT. This translates into CASSLWGTGEAFF. The full variable domain, in which reference TRBV28 and TRBJ1-1 provide the parts outside the CDR3, is DVKVTQSSRYLVKRTGEKVFLECVQDMDHENMFWYRQDPGLGLRLIYFSYDVKMKEKGDIPEGYSVSREKKERFSLILESASTNQTSMYLCASSLWGTGEAFFGQGTRLTVV.

V gene TRBV25-1 combines with J gene TRBJ1-1; TRBD1 agrees at 10 bases. V shed 0 bases and J 6 bases; nucleotides not matched to a gene: 19. Germline assignment: CDR1 MGHDK and CDR2 SYGVNS. The CDR3 covers 20 residues. This CDR3 reads CASSEYLAQGQGISRPEAFF. The CDR3 DNA is TGTGCCAGCAGTGAATATCTGGCCCAGGGACAGGGGATAAGTAGGCCTGAAGCTTTCTTT. Filled out from reference TRBV25-1 and TRBJ1-1, the complete variable domain reads EADIYQTPRYLVIGTGKKITLECSQTMGHDKMYWYQQDPGMELHLIHYSYGVNSTEKGDLSSESTVSRIRTEHFPLTLESARPSHTSQYLCASSEYLAQGQGISRPEAFFGQGTRLTVV.

The V gene is TRBV10-3, the J gene TRBJ2-2, with 12 bases matching TRBD2. With 5 bases clipped from V and 5 bases from J, the junction kept 6 bases outside the gene matches. The CDR3 loop spans 16 amino acids. The germline gives CDR1 ENHRY, CDR2 SYGVKD. The CDR3 DNA is TGTGCCATCAGTTCGACTAGCGGGGGTCCTACCGGGGAGCTGTTTTTT. As protein: CAISSTSGGPTGELFF.

This clonotype showed up just a few times. The chain has TRBV5-1 and TRBJ2-5; perhaps TRBD1 as D (6 bases). Near its end, the DNA agrees better with TRBJ2-7, so the J call may be wrong. The CDR3 runs to 12 residues. In germline, CDR1 is SGHRS, CDR2 YFSETQ. The CDR3 region has the DNA TGCGCCAGCAGCGGGGGACACTACGAGCAGTACTTC. Translating gives CASSGGHYEQYF.

This clonotype was observed a few times. The CDR3 spells CASSPRTGGEEKLFF. The CDR3 DNA sequence: TGTGCCAGCAGCCCACGGACAGGGGGTGAGGAAAAACTGTTTTTT. The V gene is TRBV6-5, the J gene TRBJ1-4; 10 bases are shared with TRBD1. The CDR3 has 15 residues. With V trimmed by 6 bases and J by 8 bases, 9 bases remained unmatched. CDR1 is MNHEY and CDR2 is SVGAGI in the germline V gene.

This chain uses TRBV20-1 with TRBJ2-1; 7 bases map to TRBD2. V lost 5 bases and J lost 4; bases outside the gene matches: 8. This CDR3 spans 14 amino acids. Germline values: CDR1 DFQATT, CDR2 SNEGSKA (reference sequence). The DNA of the CDR3 is TGCAGTGCTTGGGACGGGACTATATACAATGAGCAGTTCTTC. It encodes CSAWDGTIYNEQFF.

This clonotype appeared a few times. J is TRBJ1-5 and V is TRBV6-2 or TRBV6-3; D might be TRBD1 (6 bases). The CDR3 is 14 residues long. Looked up from germline, CDR1 is MNHEY and CDR2 is SVGEGT. Trimming shortened V by 1 base and J by 3 bases, and 7 bases separated the two germline ends. CDR3: CASSYYRDNQPQHF. The CDR3 coding sequence is TGTGCCAGCAGTTACTACAGGGACAATCAGCCCCAGCATTTT.

This clonotype has more than one count but fewer than ten. This chain links TRBV29-1 with TRBJ2-3; D not resolved. Germline V gene lookup returns CDR1 SQVTM and CDR2 ANQGSEA. This CDR3 has 10 residues. Trimming removed 4 bases at V and 6 bases at J, with 5 bases between. In DNA, the CDR3 is TGCAGCGTTGCCCCGGATACGCAGTATTTT. Protein sequence: CSVAPDTQYF.

This clonotype was counted many times. V gene TRBV14 combines with J gene TRBJ2-1; no firm D call. CDR1 is SGHDN, CDR2 FVKESK, per germline. Between the trimmed V and J ends, which lost 1 base and 4 bases, there was a span of 5 bases. The CDR3 has 13 residues. CDR3 amino acids: CASSQGRYNEQFF. CDR3 coding DNA: TGTGCCAGCAGCCAAGGGAGATACAATGAGCAGTTCTTC.

J is TRBJ1-4 and V is TRBV3-1, with a tentative D call TRBD1 (6 bases). From germline, CDR1 is LGHDT and CDR2 YNNKEL (reference sequence). V was pared by 3 bases and J by 13 bases, with 15 bases between. This CDR3 comprises 13 residues. For the CDR3, the DNA is TGTGCCAGCAGCCACCCCTCTCCAGGGGCACTGTTTTTT. Its translation: CASSHPSPGALFF.

This chain uses TRBV2 with TRBJ1-2; the match to TRBD1 covers 9 bases. CDR3 size: 15 residues. Germline assignment: CDR1 SNHLY and CDR2 FYNNEI. Trimming at V came to 3 bases and at J to 6 bases, leaving 8 bases not matched to a gene. CDR3 bases: TGTGCCAGCAGTGATTGGGACAGGGTATCCAATGGCTACACCTTC. The encoded protein is CASSDWDRVSNGYTF. Complete variable domain (other parts from reference TRBV2 and TRBJ1-2): EPEVTQTPSHQVTQMGQEVILRCVPISNHLYFYWYRQILGQKVEFLVSFYNNEISEKSEIFDDQFSVERPDGSNFTLKIRSTKLEDSAMYFCASSDWDRVSNGYTFGSGTRLTVV.

This chain links TRBV7-9 with TRBJ1-5, with unresolved D. Germline V gene data show CDR1 as SEHNR and CDR2 as FQNEAQ (reference sequence). V gave up 1 base and J gave up 0 bases, with 10 bases separating them. The CDR3 is 16 residues long. DNA of the CDR3: TGTGCCAGCAGCTTAGGGGGTGTCGGTAGCAATCAGCCCCAGCATTTT. This sequence encodes CASSLGGVGSNQPQHF.

The chain is built from TRBV7-2 and TRBJ2-3, with 8 bases identical to TRBD2. The CDR3 runs 17 residues. The V gene end was trimmed by 2 bases and the J gene end by 4 bases; junction bases not matched to a gene: 11. Germline CDR1 SGHTA, CDR2 FQGNSA. CDR3: CASSLWVAGPRPDTQYF. The CDR3 bases are TGTGCCAGCAGCTTATGGGTAGCGGGGCCCCGGCCAGATACGCAGTATTTT.